Following are 22 T cell receptor beta chains from one sample sequenced in a study of CD8 T cells in ankylosing spondylitis. TCRdb reanalysed the 5' RACE reads using MiXCR and keeps one entry per CDR3 protein. The sample holds approximately 150,000 distinct CDR3 sequences, approximately 9.9% seen once. The sequencing input was blood, either unsorted or a sorted T cell fraction (not recorded which). The receptors were gathered from a female donor with ankylosing spondylitis or in good health (not recorded which).

This rearrangement joins TRBV27 to TRBJ2-1, with 10 bases lining up with TRBD2. CDR1 is MNHEY, CDR2 SMNVEV, per germline (reference sequence). There are 14 residues in the CDR3. Trimming took 5 bases from V and 10 from J; bases not matched to a gene: 8. CDR3 DNA: TGTGCCAGCAGTCTGGGACTAGCGCAAGTAGAGCAGTTCTTC. It encodes CASSLGLAQVEQFF.

This clonotype has ten or more counts. The genes are TRBV15 and TRBJ2-2; D unresolved. CDR1 and CDR2 (germline): LNHNV, YYDKDF (reference sequence). V dropped 1 base and J dropped 6 bases, with 21 bases sitting between them. This CDR3 has 18 amino acids. DNA for the CDR3: TGTGCCACCAGCAGAGTCCCCGTTGGGTTTTCGGTGGCCGGGGAGCTGTTTTTT. This sequence encodes CATSRVPVGFSVAGELFF.

This clonotype was seen repeatedly, ten times or more. J is TRBJ2-7 and V is TRBV4-3; 9 bases match TRBD1. V was clipped by 4 bases and J by 2 bases; unmatched bases: 3. Germline values: CDR1 LGHNA, CDR2 YSLEER. This CDR3 has 14 amino acids. Here the CDR3 reads CASSPRQGAYEQYF. CDR3 nucleotides: TGCGCCAGCAGCCCGAGACAGGGGGCCTACGAGCAGTACTTC.

This clonotype was detected many times. The V and J genes are TRBV20-1 and TRBJ2-7; D not resolved. Germline CDR1 DFQATT, CDR2 SNEGSKA (reference sequence). This CDR3 is built from 11 residues. Trimming stripped 0 bases from V and 2 bases from J, with 2 bases between. CDR3 region: CSAREAYEQYF. The CDR3 DNA reads TGCAGTGCTAGAGAAGCCTACGAGCAGTACTTC.

The chain is built from TRBV20-1 and TRBJ2-1, with D unclear. CDR3 length equals 11 residues. Trimming took 6 bases from V and 8 from J, leaving 11 bases between them. CDR1 and CDR2 (germline): DFQATT, SNEGSKA (reference sequence). CDR3 region: CSAETSDEQFF. The CDR3 nucleotides are TGCAGTGCCGAAACCTCGGATGAGCAGTTCTTC.

The chain employs TRBV29-1 and TRBJ2-2, with a possible D match to TRBD1 (6 bases). Germline V CDR1 and CDR2: SQVTM, ANQGSEA. V was pared by 8 bases and J by 3 bases, with 10 bases between. The CDR3 has 12 residues. The CDR3 region is CSTRQDTGELFF. As DNA, the CDR3 is TGCAGCACGAGACAGGACACCGGGGAGCTGTTTTTT.

This clonotype was detected ten times or more. The gene calls are TRBV10-3 and TRBJ1-2, with D perhaps TRBD1 (5 bases). Trimming removed 8 bases at V and 4 bases at J, with 14 bases between. Germline V gene lookup returns CDR1 ENHRY and CDR2 SYGVKD. The CDR3 is 13 amino acids. CDR3 nucleotides: TGTGCCATCCTCAGGGAAGGGGCCTATGGCTACACCTTC. It specifies CAILREGAYGYTF.

V gene TRBV5-5 combines with J gene TRBJ1-1, with D uncertain. CDR1 SGHKS and CDR2 YYEKEE come from the germline V gene (reference sequence). V was cut by 2 bases and J by 3 bases, with 5 bases left in between. CDR3 length: 12 residues. Here the CDR3 reads CASSFGYTEAFF. In nucleotides, the CDR3 is TGTGCCAGCAGCTTCGGTTACACTGAAGCTTTCTTT.

This clonotype was detected ten times or more. This CDR3 is CSVEGRASGIYNEQFF. In nucleotides, the CDR3 is TGCAGCGTTGAAGGGAGGGCTAGCGGTATTTACAATGAGCAGTTCTTC. This chain joins TRBV29-1 and TRBJ2-1; 7 nucleotides match TRBD2. The germline gives CDR1 SQVTM, CDR2 ANQGSEA. V lost 1 base and J lost 4; bases outside the gene matches: 10. The CDR3 runs to 16 residues.

The sample holds many counts of this clonotype. The V and J genes are TRBV9 and TRBJ1-4, with D perhaps matching TRBD1 (5 bases). The CDR3 is 13 residues long. Per the germline V gene, CDR1 is SGDLS and CDR2 is YYNGEE. V shed 0 bases and J shed 11 bases, with 11 bases lying between them. The CDR3 protein is CASSVVSGTKLFF. The CDR3 DNA follows: TGTGCCAGCAGCGTAGTTTCCGGGACGAAACTGTTTTTT.

This chain links TRBV9 with TRBJ2-2; 8 nucleotides match TRBD2. Germline V gene lookup returns CDR1 SGDLS and CDR2 YYNGEE. The CDR3 loop spans 16 amino acids. V dropped 4 bases and J dropped 7; count of bases not matched to a gene: 12. CDR3 DNA sequence: TGTGCCAGCAGCACGGGAGGGCGGGAGGAGGACGGGGAGCTGTTTTTT. This translates into CASSTGGREEDGELFF.

The chain's CDR3 is CATSPGLAVSYEQYF. The CDR3 nucleotides read TGCGCCACCTCCCCGGGACTAGCGGTCTCCTACGAGCAGTACTTC. V usage is TRBV10-2 and J usage is TRBJ2-7; 11 nucleotides align to TRBD2. The length of the CDR3 is 15 residues. Germline trimming cut 10 bases from V and 0 bases from J; bases unmatched to any gene: 8. In germline, CDR1 is WSHSY, CDR2 SAAADI.

This clonotype was picked up many times. This chain connects TRBV29-1 to TRBJ2-5, with D perhaps being TRBD1 or TRBD2 (5 bases each). With 0 bases removed from V and 5 bases from J, the gap between germline ends came to 13 bases. Germline CDR1 SQVTM, CDR2 ANQGSEA. CDR3 length equals 14 residues. The CDR3 is CSVEDPTEGETQYF. For the CDR3, the DNA is TGCAGCGTTGAAGATCCGACAGAGGGGGAGACCCAGTACTTC.

This clonotype was seen repeatedly, ten times or more. The gene calls are TRBV7-9 and TRBJ1-3, with a tentative D call TRBD1 (5 bases). Germline-derived CDR1 and CDR2 are SEHNR and FQNEAQ (reference sequence). The CDR3 covers 15 residues. The ends were cut back, 4 bases at V and 2 bases at J, with 12 bases in the middle. As DNA, the CDR3 is TGTGCCAGCAGCTCGCCCAGGGTAACTGGAAACACCATATATTTT. Protein product: CASSSPRVTGNTIYF.

This clonotype was seen a handful of times. The rearrangement links TRBV5-6 to TRBJ2-6; 7 bases are shared with TRBD1. Germline V gene sequence: CDR1 SGHDT, CDR2 YYEEEE. The CDR3 consists of 16 residues. V trimming: 4 bases; J trimming: 1 base; junction bases outside the gene matches: 5. This chain's CDR3 is CASSDLTGSGANVLTF. CDR3 nucleotide sequence: TGTGCCAGCAGCGACCTGACAGGGTCTGGGGCCAACGTCCTGACTTTC. Looking up the rest from reference TRBV5-6 and TRBJ2-6 gives the full variable domain: DAGVTQSPTHLIKTRGQQVTLRCSPKSGHDTVSWYQQALGQGPQFIFQYYEEEERQRGNFPDRFSGHQFPNYSSELNVNALLLGDSALYLCASSDLTGSGANVLTFGAGSRLTVL.

With regard to this clonotype: Because the CDR3's place on the DNA is in doubt, the DNA is left out and the CDR3 is given as listed by TCRdb. The chain recombines TRBV29-1 with TRBJ2-2. CDR1 and CDR2 from the germline V gene are SQVTM and ANQGSEA. Both ends counted, the CDR3 spans 14 residues. The CDR3 region is CSVGTWRTPGSCFF.

This chain connects TRBV6-2 or TRBV6-3 to TRBJ1-1, with D unclear. Trimming shortened V by 7 bases and J by 4 bases, and 13 bases separated the two germline ends. This CDR3 spans 13 amino acids. CDR1 and CDR2 from the germline V gene are MNHEY and SVGEGT. CDR3 sequence reads: CASIGGWGTEAFF. CDR3 nucleotide sequence: TGTGCCAGCATCGGCGGCTGGGGCACTGAAGCTTTCTTT.

The table lists this clonotype with a few counts. The chain links TRBV29-1 to TRBJ2-5; TRBD2 matches 14 bases. Germline V gene data show CDR1 as SQVTM and CDR2 as ANQGSEA. The CDR3 spans 17 residues. V dropped 3 bases and J dropped 5; count of bases not matched to a gene: 11. CDR3 in DNA: TGCAGCGTTGAGGGCGGGGGGACTAGCGGGAGTTCGGAGACCCAGTACTTC. Residues: CSVEGGGTSGSSETQYF.

This chain uses TRBV5-4 with TRBJ2-1; the D is unclear. V was shortened by 0 bases and J by 8 bases, with 6 bases between the two germline ends. CDR1 SGHNT and CDR2 YYREEE come from the germline V gene (reference sequence). There are 12 residues in the CDR3. This CDR3 reads CASSLERHEQFF. Written as DNA, the CDR3 is TGTGCCAGCAGCTTGGAGAGGCATGAGCAGTTCTTC. The complete variable domain, with remaining parts taken from reference TRBV5-4 and TRBJ2-1, reads ETGVTQSPTHLIKTRGQQVTLRCSSQSGHNTVSWYQQALGQGPQFIFQYYREEENGRGNFPPRFSGLQFPNYSSELNVNALELDDSALYLCASSLERHEQFFGPGTRLTVL.

This clonotype was seen a handful of times. This chain links TRBV5-1 with TRBJ1-1; 11 bases match TRBD1. Germline CDR1 SGHRS, CDR2 YFSETQ. The CDR3 loop spans 14 amino acids. With 3 bases clipped from V and 3 bases from J, the junction kept 1 base outside the gene matches. CDR3 sequence (DNA): TGCGCCAGCAGCTGGGACAGGGGGGACACTGAAGCTTTCTTT. Its protein is CASSWDRGDTEAFF.

V usage is TRBV7-6 and J usage is TRBJ1-3; no reliable D call. Deletions cut 10 bases from V and 4 bases from J, with 8 bases between. The CDR3 has 11 amino acids. Germline V CDR1 and CDR2: SGHVS, FNYEAQ. CDR3 amino acids: CAIRDGNTIYF. CDR3 DNA: TGTGCCATTCGAGACGGAAACACCATATATTTT.

This clonotype has a count of ten or more. The rearrangement uses TRBV4-2 and TRBJ2-7, with TRBD2 identical over 12 bases. V lost 1 base, J lost 2 bases, and 6 bases stayed unmatched. Germline V gene data show CDR1 as LGHNA and CDR2 as YNFKEQ. The CDR3 loop spans 17 amino acids. Written as DNA, the CDR3 is TGTGCCAGCAGCCAAGCAGCCGGACTAGCGGGAACCTACGAGCAGTACTTC. Translated, it gives CASSQAAGLAGTYEQYF.